The present entry profiles one T cell receptor (beta chain) with its context. Its antigen remains unidentified. The PCR contained 60 Vbeta and 13 Jbeta primers. Assay: immunoSEQ multiplex PCR; the TCRdb copy retains only in-frame clones and omits some. Here the sample spans around 170,000 clones, about 84% being singletons. The data were obtained in a study of cytomegalovirus exposure and HLA in healthy donors. As for the study in general: Researchers previously reported finding fewer than 120 million unique TCR beta sequences from 170 million or so T cells. Study-level points and caveats: In a later analysis, 16,951 TCR beta sequences were associated with HLA alleles at 0.05 false discovery rate. Investigators reported some 150 TCR beta chains as tied to cytomegalovirus.

The sample was PBMCs. The source is a man aged 45-60 years in good health and CMV-seronegative.

For the CDR3, the DNA is TGTGCCAGCAGTTTCCTACAGGGCACAGATACGCAGTATTTT. As protein: CASSFLQGTDTQYF. The chain carries TRBV28 and TRBJ2-3, with D perhaps matching TRBD1 (5 bases). The ends were cut back, 3 bases at V and 1 base at J, with 8 bases in the middle. Germline V gene lookup returns CDR1 MDHEN and CDR2 SYDVKM. This CDR3 contains 14 residues.